This T cell receptor (beta chain) was recovered during a study of blood T cell repertoires in COVID-19. Here immunoSEQ multiplex PCR was the method, and the copy in TCRdb shows in-frame clones only, minus some. The table has about 200,000 clones, over 75% seen once. This CDR3 contains 16 residues. V was pared by 0 bases and J by 1 base, with 12 bases between. Germline CDR1 is SGHNT and CDR2 is YYREEE (reference sequence). The clonotype was recovered from a woman over 75 with active or convalescent COVID-19. This chain uses TRBV5-4 with TRBJ2-3; TRBD2 is a possible D gene (5 bases). Sample: peripheral blood. CDR3 sequence (DNA): TGTGCCAGCAGCTTGGGCTCTAGCCGGGGCACAGATACGCAGTATTTT. Its translation: CASSLGSSRGTDTQYF.